The 27 T cell receptor beta chains below come from one sample, sequenced in a study of shared clonotypes between healthy human individuals. Sequenced by immunoSEQ multiplex PCR; TCRdb stores in-frame clones only, minus some. The table lists a few million clones, more than 80% of them singletons. Input material: naive CD4+ T cells sorted from blood. Subset of the sample: CD45RA+ positively selected. Every receptor here comes from a man younger than 35 in good health.

This sequence joins TRBV6-5 and TRBJ2-5; weak D call: TRBD2 (5 bases). Germline V gene sequence: CDR1 MNHEY, CDR2 SVGAGI. This CDR3 is 14 amino acids long. Trimming pared 2 bases from V and 5 bases from J, leaving 12 bases between. The CDR3 sequence is CASSYTSRRETQYF. CDR3 coding DNA: TGTGCCAGCAGTTACACCTCAAGGAGGGAGACCCAGTACTTC.

This CDR3 is CATDAEPQGSTGELFF. The CDR3 DNA reads as TGTGCCACTGATGCTGAACCACAGGGGAGCACCGGGGAGCTGTTTTTT. The J gene is TRBJ2-2, the V gene TRBV19; 7 nucleotides agree with TRBD1. The CDR3 covers 16 residues. Germline values: CDR1 LNHDA, CDR2 SQIVND (reference sequence). The junction had 15 bases not matched to a gene; V was cut back by 10 bases and J by 4 bases. Filled out from reference TRBV19 and TRBJ2-2, the complete variable domain reads DGGITQSPKYLFRKEGQNVTLSCEQNLNHDAMYWYRQDPGQGLRLIYYSQIVNDFQKGDIAEGYSVSREKKESFPLTVTSAQKNPTAFYLCATDAEPQGSTGELFFGEGSRLTVL.

The chain joins TRBV10-3 to TRBJ2-3, with TRBD2 matching over 8 bases. V was clipped by 2 bases and J by 9 bases; unmatched bases: 4. CDR1 and CDR2 from the germline V gene are ENHRY and SYGVKD. CDR3 size: 13 residues. The CDR3 protein is CAISEREGSTQYF. CDR3 DNA sequence: TGTGCCATCAGTGAGCGGGAGGGGTCGACGCAGTATTTT.

The V call is TRBV7-9, the J call TRBJ2-5; a possible D gene is TRBD1 (5 bases). Per germline, CDR1 SEHNR and CDR2 FQNEAQ (reference sequence). V gave up 2 bases and J gave up 11 bases, with 12 bases separating them. The CDR3 is 12 amino acids. CDR3 sequence reads: CASSLNGAEQYF. The CDR3 DNA reads as TGTGCCAGCAGCTTAAATGGGGCAGAGCAGTACTTC.

J is TRBJ2-1 and V is TRBV2, with 7 positions matching TRBD2. Trimming removed 8 bases from V and 7 bases from J; junction bases left unmatched: 11. This CDR3 contains 14 residues. Germline V gene sequence: CDR1 SNHLY, CDR2 FYNNEI. CDR3 in DNA: TGTGCCAGCCTTTGGACTAGGGCTTCGAATGAGCAGTTCTTC. Amino acids: CASLWTRASNEQFF.

This chain connects TRBV19 to TRBJ1-2; tentative D call: TRBD1 (5 bases). Germline V gives CDR1 LNHDA, CDR2 SQIVND (reference sequence). This CDR3 is built from 16 residues. V gave up 3 bases and J gave up 4 bases, with 18 bases separating them. The CDR3 DNA reads TGTGCCAGTAGTATTCTTGGAGGGGAATACTTCTATGGCTACACCTTC. The encoded protein is CASSILGGEYFYGYTF. Full variable domain (missing parts from reference TRBV19 and TRBJ1-2): DGGITQSPKYLFRKEGQNVTLSCEQNLNHDAMYWYRQDPGQGLRLIYYSQIVNDFQKGDIAEGYSVSREKKESFPLTVTSAQKNPTAFYLCASSILGGEYFYGYTFGSGTRLTVV.

This clone was counted between two and nine times. This chain links TRBV5-1 with TRBJ1-6; 8 bases map to TRBD1. This CDR3 contains 13 residues. Germline CDR1 and CDR2: SGHRS and YFSETQ. Trimming removed 2 bases from V and 12 bases from J; junction bases left unmatched: 4. The CDR3 sequence is CASSFDRGEPLHF. Here the CDR3 DNA reads TGCGCCAGCAGCTTCGACAGGGGAGAACCCCTCCACTTT.

The J gene is TRBJ2-3, the V gene TRBV4-1; 9 bases are a match to TRBD2. This CDR3 is built from 18 residues. Trimming removed 2 bases from V and 4 bases from J; junction bases left unmatched: 13. Germline CDR1 and CDR2: MGHRA and YSYEKL. CDR3 region: CASSQKLGSSGVADTQYF. DNA of the CDR3: TGCGCCAGCAGCCAAAAATTGGGGTCTAGCGGGGTGGCAGATACGCAGTATTTT.

In its sample, this clone was seen once. J is TRBJ2-3 and V is TRBV6-6; TRBD2 matches 7 bases. This CDR3 comprises 15 residues. Unmatched junction bases numbered 5, after V lost 5 bases and J lost 0 bases. Germline-derived CDR1 and CDR2 are MNHNY and SVGAGI (reference sequence). The CDR3 reads CASSLSGSSTDTQYF. The DNA for the CDR3 is TGTGCCAGCAGTCTTAGCGGGTCTAGCACAGATACGCAGTATTTT.

The V and J genes are TRBV30 and TRBJ1-5; TRBD1 agrees at 8 bases. J gave up 1 base and V 4 bases, and 15 bases lay outside the gene matches. The CDR3 loop spans 18 amino acids. The V gene's germline CDR1 is GTSNPN and CDR2 SVGIG (reference sequence). This CDR3 is CAWNPGQGPARSNQPQHF. CDR3 nucleotides: TGTGCCTGGAACCCTGGACAGGGCCCCGCTAGGAGCAATCAGCCCCAGCATTTT.

This chain uses TRBV6-5 with TRBJ2-7, with D possibly matching TRBD1 (8 bases). The CDR3 has 16 residues. The V gene lost 1 base and the J gene lost 6 bases, with 19 bases spanning the gap. Germline V gives CDR1 MNHEY, CDR2 SVGAGI. Here the CDR3 DNA reads TGTGCCAGCAGTTACTTCCCTACAGGGGGGGCCGGCGAGCAGTACTTC. Its translation is CASSYFPTGGAGEQYF.

This sequence joins TRBV6-6 and TRBJ2-5; TRBD2 matches 10 bases. The CDR3 has 16 residues. V dropped 3 bases and J dropped 3; count of bases not matched to a gene: 7. Germline V lookup: CDR1 MNHNY, CDR2 SVGAGI (reference sequence). This chain's CDR3 is CASSYRLAGVEETQYF. As DNA, the CDR3 is TGTGCCAGCAGTTATAGGCTAGCGGGAGTGGAAGAGACCCAGTACTTC.

The chain employs TRBV4-1 and TRBJ2-3, with 9 positions matching TRBD2. CDR3 length: 15 amino acids. Germline assignment: CDR1 MGHRA and CDR2 YSYEKL. The junction had 3 bases not matched to a gene; V was cut back by 1 base and J by 4 bases. CDR3 bases: TGCGCCAGCAGCCAAGGGGCGGGGGGGCCAGATACGCAGTATTTT. Its protein is CASSQGAGGPDTQYF.

V gene TRBV6-4 combines with J gene TRBJ2-1; a weak D match, TRBD1 (5 bases). Germline V gene lookup returns CDR1 MRHNA and CDR2 SNTAGT. The CDR3 has 15 residues. Trimming left V 2 bases short and J 6 bases short, with 14 bases between. The CDR3: CASSDPGSQGNEQFF. The CDR3 coding sequence is TGTGCCAGCAGTGACCCCGGCTCTCAGGGCAATGAGCAGTTCTTC.

This clone is a singleton in its sample. The CDR3 here is CASLGQGNSPLHF. CDR3 nucleotides: TGTGCCAGCCTCGGACAGGGTAATTCACCCCTCCACTTT. The chain couples TRBV27 to TRBJ1-6, with TRBD1 identical over 8 bases. The germline V gene has CDR1 MNHEY and CDR2 SMNVEV (reference sequence). The CDR3 contains 13 residues. V lost 8 bases and J lost 6; bases outside the gene matches: 3.

This chain joins TRBV10-1 and TRBJ2-5; TRBD2 matches 8 bases. Unmatched junction bases numbered 5, after V lost 0 bases and J lost 5 bases. This CDR3 spans 15 amino acids. Germline assignment: CDR1 WNHNN and CDR2 SYGVQD (reference sequence). The DNA for the CDR3 is TGCGCCAGCAGTGAGTCGAATCGGGAGGGGGAGACCCAGTACTTC. Translation: CASSESNREGETQYF.

This clone has a handful of counts. The CDR3 DNA sequence: TGTGCCAGCAGTTCTGCAGGGTTGGGCTACACCTTC. Protein product: CASSSAGLGYTF. V gene TRBV6-5 combines with J gene TRBJ1-2; D might be TRBD1 (5 bases). The CDR3 length is 12 residues. Germline loops: CDR1 MNHEY, CDR2 SVGAGI. With 4 bases removed from V and 8 bases from J, the gap between germline ends came to 11 bases.

This chain links TRBV6-5 with TRBJ2-7; a weak D match, TRBD1 (7 bases). V lost 2 bases to trimming and J lost 4 bases, with 12 bases between them. The germline gives CDR1 MNHEY, CDR2 SVGAGI. This CDR3 is built from 14 residues. For the CDR3, the DNA is TGTGCCAGCAGTTACGTTGCAGGGGGGTACGAGCAGTACTTC. Translating gives CASSYVAGGYEQYF.

The chain links TRBV19 to TRBJ1-5, with a weak D call TRBD1 (6 bases). The CDR3 length is 16 residues. The germline V and J ends were trimmed by 0 bases and 9 bases, with 18 bases remaining between them. From germline, CDR1 is LNHDA and CDR2 SQIVND (reference sequence). The CDR3 DNA reads as TGTGCCAGTAGTATAGATTTTGAGGCAGGGGCTAGGCCCCAGCATTTT. This gives the protein CASSIDFEAGARPQHF.

A note on this clone: Other DNA sequences within the sample encode an identical CDR3. This chain uses TRBV9 with TRBJ2-2; the D call may be TRBD1 or TRBD2 (5 bases each). CDR1 and CDR2 from the germline V gene are SGDLS and YYNGEE. Trimming stripped 0 bases from V and 5 bases from J, with 8 bases between. This CDR3 has 14 residues. The CDR3 region is CASSVDGGTGELFF. As DNA, the CDR3 is TGTGCCAGCAGCGTAGATGGGGGTACCGGGGAGCTGTTTTTT.

With respect to this clone: The same CDR3 can be traced to other DNA sequences in this sample. J is TRBJ1-1 and V is TRBV18; D is undetermined. Trimming removed 3 bases at V and 5 bases at J, with 10 bases between. The CDR3 spans 13 residues. Germline assignment: CDR1 KGHSH and CDR2 LQKENI. CDR3 sequence (DNA): TGTGCCAGCTCACCGCCCGTGGGTACTGAAGCTTTCTTT. It specifies CASSPPVGTEAFF.

In its sample, this clone was seen once. The rearrangement links TRBV6-1 to TRBJ2-7, with 8 bases aligning to TRBD1. This CDR3 comprises 13 residues. Germline V gene lookup returns CDR1 MNHNS and CDR2 SASEGT. The junction had 6 bases not matched to a gene; V was cut back by 4 bases and J by 7 bases. Written as DNA, the CDR3 is TGTGCCAGCAGTGCCTCCTGGGACAGGGAGCAGTACTTC. This codes for CASSASWDREQYF.

The chain is built from TRBV9 and TRBJ2-3; TRBD2 matches at 7 bases. V was pared by 5 bases and J by 5 bases, with 14 bases of the junction left unmatched. Germline V gene sequence: CDR1 SGDLS, CDR2 YYNGEE. The CDR3 consists of 16 residues. The CDR3 loop is CASSQGEGKGQDTQYF. In DNA, the CDR3 is TGTGCCAGCAGTCAAGGGGAGGGAAAGGGCCAAGATACGCAGTATTTT.

The genes are TRBV7-2 and TRBJ2-3, with 8 bases fitting TRBD1. CDR3 length equals 15 residues. The V segment lost 5 bases and the J segment 3 bases; nucleotides outside the gene matches: 7. Per the germline V gene, CDR1 is SGHTA and CDR2 is FQGNSA. The CDR3 DNA reads as TGTGCCAGCAGCGCTACAGGGGGGAGGACAGATACGCAGTATTTT. Translated, it gives CASSATGGRTDTQYF.

The chain employs TRBV4-2 and TRBJ2-1; 15 bases align to TRBD2. There are 22 residues in the CDR3. Unmatched junction bases numbered 14, after V lost 2 bases and J lost 0 bases. CDR1 is LGHNA and CDR2 is YNFKEQ in the germline V gene. The CDR3 loop is CASSQKTPGTSGGPLSYNEQFF. The CDR3 coding sequence is TGTGCCAGCAGCCAAAAAACACCCGGGACTAGCGGGGGGCCCCTCTCCTACAATGAGCAGTTCTTC.

The chain employs TRBV6-5 and TRBJ2-7; D is possibly TRBD1 (5 bases). This CDR3 contains 13 residues. V lost 5 bases and J lost 5, with 13 bases in between. Germline V gene lookup returns CDR1 MNHEY and CDR2 SVGAGI. CDR3 sequence reads: CASSRGPIDEQYF. CDR3 in DNA: TGTGCCAGCAGTAGGGGCCCTATAGACGAGCAGTACTTC.

This chain links TRBV5-1 with TRBJ1-1; possible D gene TRBD1, 6 bases. V gave up 2 bases and J gave up 8 bases, with 16 bases separating them. Per germline, CDR1 SGHRS and CDR2 YFSETQ. This CDR3 comprises 14 residues. CDR3 DNA: TGCGCCAGCAGCTTCGTTCCCGGGACACCGGAAGCTTTCTTT. Its protein is CASSFVPGTPEAFF.